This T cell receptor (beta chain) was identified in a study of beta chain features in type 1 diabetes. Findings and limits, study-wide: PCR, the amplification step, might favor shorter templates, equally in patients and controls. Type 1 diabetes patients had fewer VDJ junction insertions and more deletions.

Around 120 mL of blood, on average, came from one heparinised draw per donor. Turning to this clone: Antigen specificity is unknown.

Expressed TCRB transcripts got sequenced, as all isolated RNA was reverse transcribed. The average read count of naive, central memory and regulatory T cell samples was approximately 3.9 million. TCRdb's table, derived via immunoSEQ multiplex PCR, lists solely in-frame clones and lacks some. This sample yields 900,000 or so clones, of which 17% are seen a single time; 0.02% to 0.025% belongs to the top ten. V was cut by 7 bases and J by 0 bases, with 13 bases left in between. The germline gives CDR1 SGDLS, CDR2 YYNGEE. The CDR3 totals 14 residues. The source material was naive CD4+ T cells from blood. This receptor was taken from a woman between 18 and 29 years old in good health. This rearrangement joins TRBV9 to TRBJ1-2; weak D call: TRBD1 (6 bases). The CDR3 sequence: CASSRGGTNYGYTF. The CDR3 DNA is TGTGCCAGCTCCCGAGGGGGAACTAACTATGGCTACACCTTC.